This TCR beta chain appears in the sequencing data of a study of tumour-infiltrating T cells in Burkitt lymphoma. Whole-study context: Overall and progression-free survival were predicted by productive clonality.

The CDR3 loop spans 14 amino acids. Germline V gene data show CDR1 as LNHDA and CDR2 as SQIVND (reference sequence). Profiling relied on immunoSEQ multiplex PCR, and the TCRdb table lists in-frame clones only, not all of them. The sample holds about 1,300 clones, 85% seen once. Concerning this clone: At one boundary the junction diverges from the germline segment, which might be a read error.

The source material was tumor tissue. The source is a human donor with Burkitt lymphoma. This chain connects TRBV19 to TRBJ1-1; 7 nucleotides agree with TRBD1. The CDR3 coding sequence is TGTGCCAGTAGCCTTCAGGGGGATATCACTGAAGTTTTCTTT. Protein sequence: CASSLQGDITEVFF.